This entry describes one T cell receptor (beta chain). The antigen is not known. The data were taken from a study of identical twins. General observations from the study: Fewer insertions marked abundant cord blood beta clonotypes; young adult naive trended weakly, memory not at all.

TCRdb ran MiXCR on the 5' RACE reads and lists one entry per CDR3 protein. The table records some 500,000 distinct CDR3 sequences, 14% of them present only once. The V end was cut by 0 bases, the J end by 6 bases, with 9 bases between. Germline CDR1 is SGHDN and CDR2 is FVKESK. This CDR3 comprises 13 residues. These data also formed part of another study, on yellow fever vaccine responses in identical twins.

The sample taken for sequencing was CD4+ T cells sorted from blood. This clonotype originated in a woman between 18 and 29 years old in good health. The chain combines TRBV14 with TRBJ2-7; the D is unclear. The CDR3 is CASSQDGLGEQYF. CDR3 sequence (DNA): TGTGCCAGCAGCCAAGACGGCCTTGGCGAGCAGTACTTC.